These 5 T cell receptor beta chains came from one sample sequenced in a study of blood T cell repertoires in COVID-19. Method: immunoSEQ multiplex PCR; TCRdb's copy keeps in-frame clones and lacks some. The repertoire holds some 320,000 clones, around 90% seen once, with 2% to 3% in the top ten. Sequencing was carried out using PBMCs or T cells enriched from blood (not recorded which). Every receptor here comes from a man aged 60-69 years who had recovered from COVID-19.

This sequence joins TRBV2 and TRBJ2-3; the match to TRBD2 covers 8 bases. The germline V gene encodes CDR1 SNHLY and CDR2 FYNNEI. There are 14 residues in the CDR3. V was clipped by 8 bases and J by 7 bases; unmatched bases: 11. CDR3 sequence: CASYQGLVSNTQYF. As DNA, the CDR3 is TGTGCCAGCTATCAGGGACTAGTTTCAAATACGCAGTATTTT.

This clone was counted a single time. CDR3 bases: TGTGCCAGCAGCTTAACAGGAGCGGGCTCCTACAATGAGCAGTTCTTC. Protein product: CASSLTGAGSYNEQFF. This chain links TRBV7-2 with TRBJ2-1; the D gene is possibly TRBD2 (6 bases). Germline CDR1 reads SGHTA; CDR2 reads FQGNSA. The CDR3 is 16 residues long. The V end was cut by 2 bases, the J end by 0 bases, with 11 bases between. Together with reference TRBV7-2 and TRBJ2-1, the CDR3 gives the full variable domain: GAGVSQSPSNKVTEKGKDVELRCDPISGHTALYWYRQSLGQGLEFLIYFQGNSAPDKSGLPSDRFSAERTGGSVSTLTIQRTQQEDSAVYLCASSLTGAGSYNEQFFGPGTRLTVL.

The rearrangement links TRBV25-1 to TRBJ1-2; 7 bases line up with TRBD1. CDR1 and CDR2 (germline): MGHDK, SYGVNS. This CDR3 region has 13 residues. Unmatched junction bases numbered 5, after V lost 8 bases and J lost 2 bases. The CDR3 loop reads CASSTGANYGYTF. CDR3 nucleotide sequence: TGTGCCAGCTCCACAGGGGCGAACTATGGCTACACCTTC.

The chain joins TRBV6-2 or TRBV6-3 to TRBJ2-1; 9 bases agree with TRBD2. Losses at the gene ends were 0 bases for V and 5 bases for J; bases not matched to a gene: 5. The length of the CDR3 is 16 residues. Germline V lookup: CDR1 MNHEY, CDR2 SVGEGT. This chain's CDR3 is CASSYSRAGGHNEQFF. The CDR3 coding sequence is TGTGCCAGCAGTTACTCGCGAGCGGGGGGCCACAATGAGCAGTTCTTC.

This chain links TRBV6-5 with TRBJ2-2; 12 bases align to TRBD2. From germline, CDR1 is MNHEY and CDR2 SVGAGI. The length of the CDR3 is 15 residues. The V gene end was trimmed by 5 bases and the J gene end by 4 bases; junction bases not matched to a gene: 2. The CDR3 nucleotides read TGTGCCAGCAGTCCTAGCGGGGGGGTCACCGGGGAGCTGTTTTTT. Encoded protein: CASSPSGGVTGELFF.